This T cell receptor (beta chain) was sequenced for a study of T cells in Graves' hyperthyroidism and ophthalmopathy. Trimming pared 2 bases from V and 10 bases from J, leaving 17 bases between. CDR3 length: 14 residues. Germline V lookup: CDR1 DFQATT, CDR2 SNEGSKA (reference sequence). From RNA transcripts, TCR beta CDR3 regions were amplified. An initial round of RT-PCR targeting the TCR CDR3 relied on the HTBI primer set. One entry per CDR3 protein results from TCRdb running MiXCR on the multiplex PCR reads. The repertoire consists of more than 550,000 distinct CDR3 sequences, with about 45% occurring once and the leading ten covering less than 9%. Orbital computed tomography, thyroid ultrasound, serum thyroxine and TRAb, and clinical symptoms together informed the diagnoses.

The TCR sequence derives from an adult man with Graves' disease, either hyperthyroidism or ophthalmopathy (not recorded which). Input material: peripheral blood or thyroid tissue (not recorded which). The chain combines TRBV20-1 with TRBJ1-4; a possible D gene is TRBD1 (5 bases). The CDR3 DNA is TGCAGTGCTAGATATCCAGGCCGGGACGGAAAACTGTTTTTT. It encodes CSARYPGRDGKLFF.